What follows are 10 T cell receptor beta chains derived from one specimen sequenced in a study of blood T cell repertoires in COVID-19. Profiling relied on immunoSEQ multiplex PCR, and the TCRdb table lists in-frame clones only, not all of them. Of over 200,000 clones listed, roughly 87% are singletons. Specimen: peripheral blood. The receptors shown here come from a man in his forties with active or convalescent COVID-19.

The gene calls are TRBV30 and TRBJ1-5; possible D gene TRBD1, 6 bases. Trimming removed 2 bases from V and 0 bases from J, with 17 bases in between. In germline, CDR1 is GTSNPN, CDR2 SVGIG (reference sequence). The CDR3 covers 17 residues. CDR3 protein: CAWSLRRGRVSNQPQHF. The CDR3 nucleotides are TGTGCCTGGAGTTTACGAAGGGGGAGGGTTAGCAATCAGCCCCAGCATTTT.

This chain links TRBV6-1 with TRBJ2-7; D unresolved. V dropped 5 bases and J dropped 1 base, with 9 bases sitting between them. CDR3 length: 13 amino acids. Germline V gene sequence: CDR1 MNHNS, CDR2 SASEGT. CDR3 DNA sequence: TGTGCCAGCAGTCTTGACTGGTCCTACGAGCAGTACTTC. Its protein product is CASSLDWSYEQYF.

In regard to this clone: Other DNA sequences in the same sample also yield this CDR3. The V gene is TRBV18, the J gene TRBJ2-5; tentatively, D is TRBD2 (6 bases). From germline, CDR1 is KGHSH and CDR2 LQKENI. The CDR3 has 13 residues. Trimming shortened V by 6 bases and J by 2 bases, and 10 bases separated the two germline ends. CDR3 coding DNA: TGTGCCAGCTCGAGGGAGGTTCAAGAGACCCAGTACTTC. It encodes CASSREVQETQYF.

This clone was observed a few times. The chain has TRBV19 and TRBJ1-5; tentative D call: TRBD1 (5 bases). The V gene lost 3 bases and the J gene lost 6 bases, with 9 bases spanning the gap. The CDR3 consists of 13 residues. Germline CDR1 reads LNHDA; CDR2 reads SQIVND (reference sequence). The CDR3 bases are TGTGCCAGTAGTATGGGGGGTGGTCAGCCCCAGCATTTT. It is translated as CASSMGGGQPQHF.

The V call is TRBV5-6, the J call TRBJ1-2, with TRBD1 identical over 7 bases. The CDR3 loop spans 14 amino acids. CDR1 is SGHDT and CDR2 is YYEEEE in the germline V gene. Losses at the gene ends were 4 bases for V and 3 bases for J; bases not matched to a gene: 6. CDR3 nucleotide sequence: TGTGCCAGCAGCCCCCTGACAGGGTACTATGGCTACACCTTC. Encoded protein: CASSPLTGYYGYTF. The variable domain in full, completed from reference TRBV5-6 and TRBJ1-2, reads DAGVTQSPTHLIKTRGQQVTLRCSPKSGHDTVSWYQQALGQGPQFIFQYYEEEERQRGNFPDRFSGHQFPNYSSELNVNALLLGDSALYLCASSPLTGYYGYTFGSGTRLTVV.

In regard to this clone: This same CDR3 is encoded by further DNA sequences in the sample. The CDR3, as DNA: TGTGCCAGCAGTGGGGGACAGGGTGATCAGCCCCAGCATTTT. Residues: CASSGGQGDQPQHF. This rearrangement joins TRBV2 to TRBJ1-5, with 9 bases lining up with TRBD1. This CDR3 is 14 amino acids long. Germline assignment: CDR1 SNHLY and CDR2 FYNNEI. V lost 4 bases, J lost 5 bases, and 3 bases stayed unmatched.

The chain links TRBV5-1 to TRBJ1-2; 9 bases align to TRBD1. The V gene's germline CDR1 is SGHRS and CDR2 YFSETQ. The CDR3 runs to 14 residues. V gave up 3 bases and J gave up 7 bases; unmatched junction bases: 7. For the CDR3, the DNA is TGCGCCAGCAGCTCCGGGACAGGGCTCCGTGGCTACACCTTC. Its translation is CASSSGTGLRGYTF.

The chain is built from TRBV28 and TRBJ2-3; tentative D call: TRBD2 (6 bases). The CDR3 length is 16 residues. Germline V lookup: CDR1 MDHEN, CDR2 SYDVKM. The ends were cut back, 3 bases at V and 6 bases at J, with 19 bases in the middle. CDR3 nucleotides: TGTGCCAGCAGTTTGATAGGGCGGGGCCCCGGGGATACGCAGTATTTT. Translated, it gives CASSLIGRGPGDTQYF.

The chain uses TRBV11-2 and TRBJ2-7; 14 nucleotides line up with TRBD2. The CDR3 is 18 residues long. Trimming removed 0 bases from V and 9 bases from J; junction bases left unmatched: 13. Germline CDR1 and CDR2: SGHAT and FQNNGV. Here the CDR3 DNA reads TGTGCCAGCAGCTTAGAATATATGGGACTAGCGGGAGATAGGGTGCAGTACTTC. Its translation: CASSLEYMGLAGDRVQYF.

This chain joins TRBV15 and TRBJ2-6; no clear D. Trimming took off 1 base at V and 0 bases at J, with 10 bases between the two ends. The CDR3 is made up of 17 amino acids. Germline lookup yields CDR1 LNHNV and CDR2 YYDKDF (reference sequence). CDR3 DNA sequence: TGTGCCACCAGCAGAGGTCCAGGCTCCTCTGGGGCCAACGTCCTGACTTTC. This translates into CATSRGPGSSGANVLTF.